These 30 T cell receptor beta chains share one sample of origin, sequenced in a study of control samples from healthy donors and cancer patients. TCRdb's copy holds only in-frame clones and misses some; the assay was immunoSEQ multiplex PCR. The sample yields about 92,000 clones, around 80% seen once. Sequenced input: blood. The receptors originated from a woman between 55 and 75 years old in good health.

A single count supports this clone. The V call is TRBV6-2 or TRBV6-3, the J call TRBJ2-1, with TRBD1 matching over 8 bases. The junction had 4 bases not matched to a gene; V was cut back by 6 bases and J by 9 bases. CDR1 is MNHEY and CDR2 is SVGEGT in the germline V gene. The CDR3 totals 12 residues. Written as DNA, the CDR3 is TGTGCCAGCAGCAAGACAGGGGTTGAGCAGTTCTTC. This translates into CASSKTGVEQFF.

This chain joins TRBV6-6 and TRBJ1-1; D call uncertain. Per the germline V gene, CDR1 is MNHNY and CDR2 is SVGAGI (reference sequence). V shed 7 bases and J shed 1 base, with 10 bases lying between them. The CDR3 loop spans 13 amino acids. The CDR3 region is CASNNRQNTEAFF. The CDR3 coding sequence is TGTGCCAGCAACAACAGACAGAACACTGAAGCTTTCTTT.

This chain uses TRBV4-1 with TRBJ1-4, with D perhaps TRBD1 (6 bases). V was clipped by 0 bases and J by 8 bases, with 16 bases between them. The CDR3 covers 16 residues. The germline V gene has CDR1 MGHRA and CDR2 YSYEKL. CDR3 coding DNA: TGCGCCAGCAGCCAAGAATCAAGGGGGTTCAGCGAAAAACTGTTTTTT. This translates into CASSQESRGFSEKLFF.

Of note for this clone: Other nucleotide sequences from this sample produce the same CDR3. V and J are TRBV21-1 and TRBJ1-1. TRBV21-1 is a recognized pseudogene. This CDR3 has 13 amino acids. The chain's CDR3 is CASSKAGGAGAFF. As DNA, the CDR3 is TGTGCCAGCAGCAAAGCGGGGGGGGCGGGGGCTTTCTTT.

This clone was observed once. The CDR3 spells CASSPRQGAVYEQYF. The CDR3 nucleotides are TGCGCCAGCAGCCCGAGACAGGGGGCGGTCTACGAGCAGTACTTC. The chain is built from TRBV5-1 and TRBJ2-7, with 10 bases fitting TRBD1. Per germline, CDR1 SGHRS and CDR2 YFSETQ. The CDR3 covers 15 residues. V gave up 4 bases and J gave up 3 bases; unmatched junction bases: 7.

CDR3 region: CASSLSIGQLYGYTF. CDR3 nucleotide sequence: TGTGCCAGCAGCTTAAGCATTGGGCAGCTCTATGGCTACACCTTC. This rearrangement joins TRBV7-2 to TRBJ1-2; D is undetermined. Per the germline V gene, CDR1 is SGHTA and CDR2 is FQGNSA. The CDR3 is made up of 15 amino acids. V lost 2 bases, J lost 4 bases, and 14 bases lay in between. Full variable domain (missing parts from reference TRBV7-2 and TRBJ1-2): GAGVSQSPSNKVTEKGKDVELRCDPISGHTALYWYRQSLGQGLEFLIYFQGNSAPDKSGLPSDRFSAERTGGSVSTLTIQRTQQEDSAVYLCASSLSIGQLYGYTFGSGTRLTVV.

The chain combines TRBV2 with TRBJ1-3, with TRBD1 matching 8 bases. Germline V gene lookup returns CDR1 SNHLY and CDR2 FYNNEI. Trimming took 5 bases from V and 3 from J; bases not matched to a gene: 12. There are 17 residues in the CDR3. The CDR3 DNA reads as TGTGCCAGCAGTCCTCGACAGGGGTTGTTTAGTGGAAACACCATATATTTT. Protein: CASSPRQGLFSGNTIYF.

The CDR3 nucleotides read TGTGCCAGCAGCGCAGCGGGAGGGCCGTCCGAGCAGTTCTTC. Its translation: CASSAAGGPSEQFF. The V gene is TRBV28, the J gene TRBJ2-1; the match to TRBD2 covers 10 bases. The germline CDR1 and CDR2 sequences are MDHEN and SYDVKM. The CDR3 extends over 14 amino acids. Losses at the gene ends were 6 bases for V and 10 bases for J; bases not matched to a gene: 9.

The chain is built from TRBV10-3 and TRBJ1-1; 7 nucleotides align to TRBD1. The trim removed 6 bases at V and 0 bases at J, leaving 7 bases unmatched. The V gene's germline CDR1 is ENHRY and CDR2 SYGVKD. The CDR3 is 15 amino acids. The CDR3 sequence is CAISLTDRMNTEAFF. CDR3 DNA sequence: TGTGCCATCAGCTTAACGGACAGGATGAACACTGAAGCTTTCTTT.

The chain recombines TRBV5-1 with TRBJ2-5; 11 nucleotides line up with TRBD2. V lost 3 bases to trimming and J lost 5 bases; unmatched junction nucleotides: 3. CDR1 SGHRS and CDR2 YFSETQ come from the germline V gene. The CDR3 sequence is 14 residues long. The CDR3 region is CASSSASGGETQYF. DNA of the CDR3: TGCGCCAGCAGCTCGGCTAGCGGGGGGGAGACCCAGTACTTC.

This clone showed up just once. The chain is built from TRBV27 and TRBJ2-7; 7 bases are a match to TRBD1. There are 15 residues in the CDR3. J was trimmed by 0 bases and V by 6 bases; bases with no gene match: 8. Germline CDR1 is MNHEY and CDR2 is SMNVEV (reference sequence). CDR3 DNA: TGTGCCAGCAGCTACACAGGGGAAATCTCCTACGAGCAGTACTTC. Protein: CASSYTGEISYEQYF.

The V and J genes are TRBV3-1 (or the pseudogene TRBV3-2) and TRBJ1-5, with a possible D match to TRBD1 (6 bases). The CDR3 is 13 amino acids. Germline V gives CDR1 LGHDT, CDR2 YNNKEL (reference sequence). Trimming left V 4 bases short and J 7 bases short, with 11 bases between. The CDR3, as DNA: TGTGCCAGCAGCCCCCTCCAGGGGCAGCCCCAGCATTTT. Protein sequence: CASSPLQGQPQHF.

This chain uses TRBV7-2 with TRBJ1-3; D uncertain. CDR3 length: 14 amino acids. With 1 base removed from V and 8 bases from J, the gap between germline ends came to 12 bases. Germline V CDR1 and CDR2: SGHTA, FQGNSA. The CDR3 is CASSLGPAGDTIYF. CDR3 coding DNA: TGTGCCAGCAGCTTAGGTCCGGCTGGTGACACCATATATTTT.

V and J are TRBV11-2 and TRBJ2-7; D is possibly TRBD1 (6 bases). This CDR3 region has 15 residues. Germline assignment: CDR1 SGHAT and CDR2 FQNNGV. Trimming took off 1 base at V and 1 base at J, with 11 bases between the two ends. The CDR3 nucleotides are TGTGCCAGCAGCTTAGGCAGGGGCCTATCCTACGAGCAGTACTTC. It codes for CASSLGRGLSYEQYF.

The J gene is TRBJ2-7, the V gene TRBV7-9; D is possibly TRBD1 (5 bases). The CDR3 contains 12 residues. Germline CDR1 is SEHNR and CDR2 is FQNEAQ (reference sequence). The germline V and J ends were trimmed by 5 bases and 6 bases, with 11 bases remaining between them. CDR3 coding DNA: TGTGCCAGCAGCCCCGGTCAGGGCGAGCAGTACTTC. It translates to CASSPGQGEQYF. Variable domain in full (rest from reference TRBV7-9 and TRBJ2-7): DTGVSQNPRHKITKRGQNVTFRCDPISEHNRLYWYRQTLGQGPEFLTYFQNEAQLEKSRLLSDRFSAERPKGSFSTLEIQRTEQGDSAMYLCASSPGQGEQYFGPGTRLTVT.

In DNA, the CDR3 is TGTGCCAGTGAGGCCGTCGGGGGCTACACCTTC. Protein sequence: CASEAVGGYTF. The chain employs TRBV19 and TRBJ1-2; D gene ambiguous. Germline-derived CDR1 and CDR2 are LNHDA and SQIVND (reference sequence). V shed 8 bases and J shed 8 bases, with 12 bases lying between them. The CDR3 spans 11 residues. Using reference TRBV19 and TRBJ1-2 for the parts outside the CDR3, the full variable domain is DGGITQSPKYLFRKEGQNVTLSCEQNLNHDAMYWYRQDPGQGLRLIYYSQIVNDFQKGDIAEGYSVSREKKESFPLTVTSAQKNPTAFYLCASEAVGGYTFGSGTRLTVV.

The chain's CDR3 is CASTQPGLLDTQYF. The CDR3 nucleotides read TGTGCCAGTACCCAACCCGGGCTCCTTGATACGCAGTATTTT. V is TRBV19 and J is TRBJ2-3, with D hard to call. CDR3 length: 14 amino acids. CDR1 is LNHDA and CDR2 is SQIVND in the germline V gene (reference sequence). The V end was cut by 7 bases, the J end by 6 bases, with 17 bases between.

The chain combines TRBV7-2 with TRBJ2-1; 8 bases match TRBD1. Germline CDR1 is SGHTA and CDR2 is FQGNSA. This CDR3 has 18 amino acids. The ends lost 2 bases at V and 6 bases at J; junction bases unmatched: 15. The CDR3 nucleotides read TGTGCCAGCAGCTTAAGGAGGGGGGTAAGAGACAGGGGCAATGAGCAGTTCTTC. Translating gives CASSLRRGVRDRGNEQFF.

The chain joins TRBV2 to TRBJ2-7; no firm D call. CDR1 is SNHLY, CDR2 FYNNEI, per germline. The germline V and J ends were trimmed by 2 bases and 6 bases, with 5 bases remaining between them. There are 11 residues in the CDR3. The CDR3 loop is CASSESGEQYF. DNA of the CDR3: TGTGCCAGCAGTGAATCGGGCGAGCAGTACTTC. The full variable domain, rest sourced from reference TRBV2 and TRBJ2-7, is EPEVTQTPSHQVTQMGQEVILRCVPISNHLYFYWYRQILGQKVEFLVSFYNNEISEKSEIFDDQFSVERPDGSNFTLKIRSTKLEDSAMYFCASSESGEQYFGPGTRLTVT.

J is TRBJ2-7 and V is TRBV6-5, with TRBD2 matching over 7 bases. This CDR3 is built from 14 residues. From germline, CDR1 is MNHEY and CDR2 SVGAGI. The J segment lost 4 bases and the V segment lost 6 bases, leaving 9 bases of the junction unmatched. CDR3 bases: TGTGCCAGCAGCCGCCGACTAGCTTCTTACGAGCAGTACTTC. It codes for CASSRRLASYEQYF.

CDR3 sequence (DNA): TGTGCCAGCAGTGGTTCAGCGGGAGGGCCGGGAGGCGGGGAGCTGTTTTTT. The encoded protein is CASSGSAGGPGGGELFF. The chain is built from TRBV27 and TRBJ2-2, with 10 bases aligning to TRBD2. V shed 5 bases and J 7 bases; nucleotides not matched to a gene: 13. Germline assignment: CDR1 MNHEY and CDR2 SMNVEV (reference sequence). The CDR3 sequence is 17 residues long.

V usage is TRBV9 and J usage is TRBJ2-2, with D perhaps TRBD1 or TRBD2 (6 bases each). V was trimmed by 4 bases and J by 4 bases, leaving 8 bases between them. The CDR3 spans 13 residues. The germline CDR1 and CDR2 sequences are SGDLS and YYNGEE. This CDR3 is CASSPGATGELFF. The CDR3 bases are TGTGCCAGCAGCCCGGGGGCCACCGGGGAGCTGTTTTTT.

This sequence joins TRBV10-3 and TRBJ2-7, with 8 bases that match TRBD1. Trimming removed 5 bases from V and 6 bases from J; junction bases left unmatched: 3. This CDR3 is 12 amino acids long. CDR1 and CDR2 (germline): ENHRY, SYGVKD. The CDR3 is CAISRTGGEQYF. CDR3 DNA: TGTGCCATCAGTAGAACAGGGGGCGAGCAGTACTTC.

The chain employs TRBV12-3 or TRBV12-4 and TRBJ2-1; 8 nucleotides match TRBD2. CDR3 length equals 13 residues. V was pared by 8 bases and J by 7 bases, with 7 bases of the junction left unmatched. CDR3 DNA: TGTGCCAGCCGGGGGGGTATTACGAATGAGCAGTTCTTC. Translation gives CASRGGITNEQFF.

The CDR3 sequence: CASSRTSGGAPGELFF. As DNA, the CDR3 is TGTGCCAGCAGCCGGACTAGCGGGGGGGCGCCCGGGGAGCTGTTTTTT. This chain connects TRBV2 to TRBJ2-2; 15 bases are a match to TRBD2. Germline loops: CDR1 SNHLY, CDR2 FYNNEI. The CDR3 has 16 residues. V trimming: 6 bases; J trimming: 6 bases; junction bases outside the gene matches: 5.

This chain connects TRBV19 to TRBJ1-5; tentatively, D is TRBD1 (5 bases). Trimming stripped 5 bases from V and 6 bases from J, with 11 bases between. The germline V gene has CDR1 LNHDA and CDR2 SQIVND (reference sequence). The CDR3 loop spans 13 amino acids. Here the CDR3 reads CASSPGGTQPQHF. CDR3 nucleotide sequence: TGTGCCAGTAGTCCGGGGGGGACTCAGCCCCAGCATTTT.

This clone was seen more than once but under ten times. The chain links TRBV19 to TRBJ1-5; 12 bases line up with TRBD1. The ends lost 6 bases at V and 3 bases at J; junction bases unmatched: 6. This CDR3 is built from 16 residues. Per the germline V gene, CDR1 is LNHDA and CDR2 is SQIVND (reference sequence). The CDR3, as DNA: TGTGCCAGTAGCGGGACAGGGGGCGCGCCCAATCAGCCCCAGCATTTT. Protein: CASSGTGGAPNQPQHF.

The CDR3 reads CASSQTSGGAGEQYF. The CDR3 DNA is TGCGCCAGCAGTCAAACTAGCGGGGGGGCCGGCGAGCAGTACTTC. V and J are TRBV23-1 and TRBJ2-7; 13 nucleotides match TRBD2. TRBV23-1 is an ORF for which the function is uncertain. The CDR3 is 15 amino acids. Unmatched junction bases numbered 4, after V lost 2 bases and J lost 6 bases.

Here the CDR3 DNA reads TGTGCCAGCAGGATTTCGTCTGGGGGGGCCGGAACCTACGAGCAGTACTTC. Translated, it gives CASRISSGGAGTYEQYF. This chain links TRBV2 with TRBJ2-7; D is perhaps TRBD2 (7 bases). V lost 6 bases and J lost 2, with 23 bases in between. Germline V gene sequence: CDR1 SNHLY, CDR2 FYNNEI. This CDR3 has 17 amino acids.

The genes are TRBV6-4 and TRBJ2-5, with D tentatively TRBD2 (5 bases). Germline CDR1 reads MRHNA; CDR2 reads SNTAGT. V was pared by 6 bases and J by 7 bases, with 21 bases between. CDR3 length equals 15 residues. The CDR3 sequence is CASSPTSAPLGTQYF. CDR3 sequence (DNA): TGTGCCAGCAGCCCAACTAGTGCTCCATTAGGGACCCAGTACTTC.